This T cell receptor beta chain was sequenced in a study of T cells in Graves' hyperthyroidism and ophthalmopathy (dated by TCRdb to about 2019). Regarding the study in general: Peripheral blood samples were taken at the time of initial diagnosis, prior to any treatment. TCR V-J signatures able to tell the groups apart were searched for in a discovery cohort of 100 patients, of whom around 43 had Graves' ophthalmopathy and about 60 had stable Graves' hyperthyroidism. Prospective prediction of ophthalmopathy was tested in an independent validation cohort consisting of about 20 hyperthyroidism patients and about 17 patients who later progressed to ophthalmopathy. The 75 to 100 discovery patients were randomly divided into training and test sets at a 7:3 ratio. In addition, the study compared T-cell repertoires in thyroid tissue and in blood from five to seven Graves' hyperthyroidism patients. Once sampling was done, hyperthyroidism patients were given methimazole at a starting dose of 30 mg daily, whereas ophthalmopathy patients were given high-dose intravenous methylprednisolone. The paper describes TCR Vbeta CDR3 sequencing of 140 or so peripheral blood samples, made up of roughly 45 ophthalmopathy patients, 70 to 75 hyperthyroidism patients and 17 progressor patients.

Stable Graves' hyperthyroidism was defined as the absence of progression to ophthalmopathy over 18 months of follow-up. Hyperthyroidism patients were newly diagnosed, with disease duration under 2 months, and aged 18 to 65 years. Patients with uncontrolled infections, other autoimmune diseases, pregnancy or lactation were excluded. Diagnoses relied on clinical symptoms, serum thyroxine and TRAb, thyroid ultrasound and orbital computed tomography. PBMCs were separated from roughly 10 ml of fresh peripheral blood using Ficoll-Paque density gradient centrifugation. Total RNA was extracted with Trizol reagent, and quality was checked on an Agilent 2100 Bioanalyzer. Amplification of TCR beta CDR3 regions was carried out from RNA transcripts. For the first round of RT-PCR on the TCR CDR3, the HTBI primer set was used together with the Qiagen OneStep RT-PCR kit. Libraries were constructed in a second round of multiplex PCR, after which size selection and purification were carried out. Paired-end sequencing of the libraries was performed with 100 bp reads on an Illumina HiSeq2000. The study's own analysis went as follows. Raw data were processed with SOAPnuke, discarding reads with adapters, uncalled bases, mean Phred below 15, or no exact constant-primer or identifier match. High-quality paired reads were merged with COPE v1.2.5, and unique nucleotide sequences were defined as clonotypes. MiTCR v1.1 was used to align the clonotypes against IMGT TRBV, TRBD and TRBJ reference segments. The analysis was restricted to V-J combinations with a frequency above 0.0001, which together covered approximately 99% of the repertoires. A TCS score was defined as the ratio of F50 (clonal expansion) to E x V (chaos), with BLOSUM62-based TCRdist applied between CDR3 peptides within each V-J. Welch's t-statistics and random forest reduced 514 V-J features to 13, which were used in a naive Bayes classifier (R e1071). The public sequencing data were trimmed at Q25 with fastp and processed into clonotypes with MiXCR by TCRdb, which kept only in-frame beta chains. Rows are unified per CDR3 protein, each entry keeping the most common DNA and genes. V and J calls and clone size were set by TCRdb, not the authors. The sample profile shows around 340,000 distinct CDR3 sequences; about 15% of them were found once. The ten largest clones add up to 33% of the sample.

Compared with germline, V lacks 5 bases and J lacks 3 bases; bases without a gene match: 6. Its CDR3 holds 14 amino acids, cysteine through phenylalanine. The DNA shown is the 42-base CDR3, in frame from base 1. This clonotype was detected ten times or more. Which antigen it targets is not known. Base qualities are missing; no much larger clone stands one base away. Paper-wide results and their limitations: In validation, the model predicted progression to ophthalmopathy a median of roughly six months before onset, with about 64% sensitivity and around 76% specificity. No statistical method was used to fix the sample size in advance, and group allocation was not hidden from the investigators. Blood samples also contained most of the expanded thyroid clonotypes (frequency above 0.001), which suggests that blood repertoires may reflect thyroid immune responses. Ophthalmopathy was separated from stable hyperthyroidism by a 13 V-J signature model, with roughly 88% sensitivity and just over 81% specificity obtained in cross-validation and 80%/75% obtained in testing.

The chain was built from TRBV12-3 or TRBV12-4 and TRBJ1-2; 7 central bases correspond to TRBD1. Sequenced material: blood. The receptor was isolated from a man aged 25-45 years with Graves' hyperthyroidism. The DNA sequence reads TGTGCCAGCAGTGGCTCGGGACAGCACTATGGCTACACCTTC. Translated, this is CASSGSGQHYGYTF.